Listed here are 6 T cell receptor beta chains from one sample, sequenced in a study of OX40 agonist ivuxolimab in advanced cancers. The assay was immunoSEQ multiplex PCR, and TCRdb's table has in-frame clones only and misses some. This sample has some 19,000 clones, with around three quarters found just once. The sequences come from CD4+ or CD8+ T cells sorted from blood, collected in a trial of the OX40 agonist ivuxolimab. Receptor source: an adult with an advanced solid tumor such as melanoma, head and neck, liver or kidney cancer.

The V and J genes are TRBV15 and TRBJ2-7, with D hard to call. Trimming removed 4 bases from V and 0 bases from J, with 4 bases in between. The germline CDR1 and CDR2 sequences are LNHNV and YYDKDF (reference sequence). The CDR3 extends over 12 amino acids. The CDR3, as DNA: TGTGCCACCAGCACTGGCTCCTACGAGCAGTACTTC. This translates into CATSTGSYEQYF. The full variable domain, completed using reference TRBV15 and TRBJ2-7, is DAMVIQNPRYQVTQFGKPVTLSCSQTLNHNVMYWYQQKSSQAPKLLFHYYDKDFNNEADTPDNFQSRRPNTSFCFLDIRSPGLGDTAMYLCATSTGSYEQYFGPGTRLTVT.

V usage is TRBV28 and J usage is TRBJ2-3, with D hard to call. The CDR3 extends over 12 amino acids. V was clipped by 6 bases and J by 4 bases, with 8 bases between them. CDR1 and CDR2 from the germline V gene are MDHEN and SYDVKM. The CDR3 DNA follows: TGTGCCAGCAGCCCAGCACCAGATACGCAGTATTTT. Translation: CASSPAPDTQYF. Looking up the rest from reference TRBV28 and TRBJ2-3 gives the full variable domain: DVKVTQSSRYLVKRTGEKVFLECVQDMDHENMFWYRQDPGLGLRLIYFSYDVKMKEKGDIPEGYSVSREKKERFSLILESASTNQTSMYLCASSPAPDTQYFGPGTRLTVL.

CDR3 loop: CASRALGKNTEAFF. CDR3 bases: TGTGCCAGCAGGGCTCTGGGAAAGAACACTGAAGCTTTCTTT. The J gene is TRBJ1-1, the V gene TRBV28; no definite D call. The V and J ends lost 6 bases and 1 base respectively, with 12 bases between them. Germline V gene sequence: CDR1 MDHEN, CDR2 SYDVKM. The CDR3 runs to 14 residues. Using reference TRBV28 and TRBJ1-1 for the parts outside the CDR3, the full variable domain is DVKVTQSSRYLVKRTGEKVFLECVQDMDHENMFWYRQDPGLGLRLIYFSYDVKMKEKGDIPEGYSVSREKKERFSLILESASTNQTSMYLCASRALGKNTEAFFGQGTRLTVV.

V is TRBV5-1 and J is TRBJ1-6; 9 bases line up with TRBD1. The CDR3 consists of 15 residues. Germline lookup yields CDR1 SGHRS and CDR2 YFSETQ. Germline trimming cut 5 bases from V and 10 bases from J; bases unmatched to any gene: 10. The CDR3 loop reads CASSFSGTGHSPLHF. The CDR3 DNA follows: TGCGCCAGCAGTTTTTCCGGGACAGGGCACTCACCCCTCCACTTT. Full variable domain (rest looked up from reference TRBV5-1 and TRBJ1-6): KAGVTQTPRYLIKTRGQQVTLSCSPISGHRSVSWYQQTPGQGLQFLFEYFSETQRNKGNFPGRFSGRQFSNSRSEMNVSTLELGDSALYLCASSFSGTGHSPLHFGNGTRLTVT.

The sample holds a few counts of this clone. This chain links TRBV7-2 with TRBJ2-3; TRBD2 matches 11 bases. The CDR3 covers 16 residues. Trimming at V came to 5 bases and at J to 4 bases, leaving 8 bases not matched to a gene. Germline loops: CDR1 SGHTA, CDR2 FQGNSA. CDR3 nucleotides: TGTGCCAGCAGCCCCCGACTAGCGGGGTTGGCAGATACGCAGTATTTT. As protein: CASSPRLAGLADTQYF.

DNA for the CDR3: TGCAGCGCCGGGACTAGGGGACTCAATGAGCAGTTCTTC. Encoded protein: CSAGTRGLNEQFF. This chain links TRBV29-1 with TRBJ2-1; 8 nucleotides match TRBD2. This CDR3 region has 13 residues. From germline, CDR1 is SQVTM and CDR2 ANQGSEA. The V and J ends lost 7 bases and 6 bases, in that order; junction bases with no gene match: 8.